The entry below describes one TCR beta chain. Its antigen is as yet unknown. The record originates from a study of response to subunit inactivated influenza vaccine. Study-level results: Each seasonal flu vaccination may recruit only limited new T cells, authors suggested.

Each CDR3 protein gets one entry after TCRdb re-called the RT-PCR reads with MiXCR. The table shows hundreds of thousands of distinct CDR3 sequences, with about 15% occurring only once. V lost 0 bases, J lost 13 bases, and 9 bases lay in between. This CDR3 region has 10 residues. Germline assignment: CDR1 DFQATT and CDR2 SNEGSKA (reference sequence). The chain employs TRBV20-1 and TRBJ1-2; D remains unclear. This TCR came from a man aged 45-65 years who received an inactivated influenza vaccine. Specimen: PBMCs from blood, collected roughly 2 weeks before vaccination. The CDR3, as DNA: TGCAGTGCTAGAGAGACCGCGGGCACCTTC. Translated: CSARETAGTF.